This T cell receptor beta chain is from a study of a mutant IDH1 vaccine in newly diagnosed glioma. Study-wide context: Treated patients showed a male proportion of approximately 60%, a female proportion of about 40%, and a mean age of about 44 years. Earlier care involved radiotherapy, temozolomide, or both, and the majority received both.

The repertoire was sequenced with immunoSEQ multiplex PCR; TCRdb's copy has only in-frame clones and lacks some. The sample has about 37,000 clones, about four fifths seen once. V gave up 3 bases and J gave up 6 bases; unmatched junction bases: 5. Per the germline V gene, CDR1 is KGHSH and CDR2 is LQKENI. CDR3 length: 14 residues. Study-wide findings and caveats: Shifts in the top peripheral T cell clonotypes seemed unrelated to pseudoprogression.

With respect to this clone: The antigen is unknown.

The time point here: week 5, during vaccination. What each vaccine dose contained was 300 ug of mutant IDH1 20-mer peptide, accompanied by topical imiquimod. Each astrocytoma in the donors was new, WHO grade 3 or 4, IDH1-mutant and ATRX-lost. The sequence was collected from a man younger than 40 with glioma. The J gene is TRBJ1-1, the V gene TRBV18, with 9 bases fitting TRBD1. Sequences were derived from PBMCs, sampled from a glioma patient whose treatment included an IDH1 peptide vaccine. In DNA, the CDR3 is TGTGCCAGCTCACCGGGACAGGGTCTCCCTGAAGCTTTCTTT. Its translation is CASSPGQGLPEAFF.